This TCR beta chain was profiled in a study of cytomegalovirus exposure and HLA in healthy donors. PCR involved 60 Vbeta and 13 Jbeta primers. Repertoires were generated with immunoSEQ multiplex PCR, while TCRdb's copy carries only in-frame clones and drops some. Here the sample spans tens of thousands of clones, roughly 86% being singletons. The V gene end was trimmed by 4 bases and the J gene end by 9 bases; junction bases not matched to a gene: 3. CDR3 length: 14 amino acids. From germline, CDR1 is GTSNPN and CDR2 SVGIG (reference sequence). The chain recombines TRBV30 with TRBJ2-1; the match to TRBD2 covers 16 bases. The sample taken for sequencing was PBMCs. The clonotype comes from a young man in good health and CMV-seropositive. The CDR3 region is CAWIGTSGRGEQFF. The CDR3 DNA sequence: TGTGCCTGGATCGGGACTAGCGGGAGGGGTGAGCAGTTCTTC.